These 9 T cell receptor beta chains were all obtained from the same sample, sequenced in a study of cytomegalovirus exposure and HLA in healthy donors. PCR amplification relied on 60 Vbeta primers (plus 13 Jbeta primers). Produced via immunoSEQ multiplex PCR; TCRdb's table is partial and in-frame only. Among approximately 46,000 clones listed, roughly 76% were seen once. Material for sequencing was PBMCs. These receptors all come from a man aged 25-45 years in good health and CMV-seronegative.

The gene calls are TRBV2 and TRBJ1-2; possibly TRBD1 for D (5 bases). Trimming shortened V by 6 bases and J by 2 bases, and 13 bases separated the two germline ends. Germline V gene data show CDR1 as SNHLY and CDR2 as FYNNEI. This CDR3 region has 14 residues. CDR3 coding DNA: TGTGCCAGCAGAGACAGCCCGCCGAACTATGGCTACACCTTC. As protein: CASRDSPPNYGYTF.

The gene calls are TRBV5-6 and TRBJ2-3; 9 nucleotides agree with TRBD1. Per the germline V gene, CDR1 is SGHDT and CDR2 is YYEEEE. Trimming at V came to 4 bases and at J to 3 bases, leaving 6 bases not matched to a gene. The CDR3 loop spans 15 amino acids. CDR3 residues: CASSLDRGLTDTQYF. The DNA of the CDR3 is TGTGCCAGCAGCCTCGACAGGGGGTTAACAGATACGCAGTATTTT.

The chain combines TRBV29-1 with TRBJ2-1; 8 nucleotides align to TRBD2. Germline CDR1 reads SQVTM; CDR2 reads ANQGSEA. The CDR3 totals 14 residues. V gave up 7 bases and J gave up 1 base; unmatched junction bases: 6. This CDR3 is CSAKRETSYNEQFF. In nucleotides, the CDR3 is TGCAGCGCCAAGCGGGAGACGTCCTACAATGAGCAGTTCTTC.

The chain is built from TRBV5-1 and TRBJ1-1; TRBD1 is a possible D gene (5 bases). Between the trimmed V and J ends, which lost 2 bases and 1 base, there was a span of 6 bases. The CDR3 is made up of 13 amino acids. CDR1 is SGHRS and CDR2 is YFSETQ in the germline V gene. The DNA of the CDR3 is TGCGCCAGCAGCTTACAGGCGAACACTGAAGCTTTCTTT. It is translated as CASSLQANTEAFF.

The rearrangement uses TRBV5-6 and TRBJ1-2; D not certain. There are 14 residues in the CDR3. Germline V lookup: CDR1 SGHDT, CDR2 YYEEEE. Trimming stripped 9 bases from V and 3 bases from J, with 18 bases between. DNA of the CDR3: TGTGCCACCGGCCGAGGCGGGTTGGACTATGGCTACACCTTC. Encoded protein: CATGRGGLDYGYTF.

The chain uses TRBV5-1 and TRBJ2-5; possibly TRBD2 for D (6 bases). The better agreement between TRBJ2-7 and the DNA end casts doubt on the J call. This CDR3 is 15 amino acids long. The germline CDR1 and CDR2 sequences are SGHRS and YFSETQ. CDR3 loop: CASSLVGGAGYEQYF. CDR3 DNA: TGCGCCAGCAGCTTGGTCGGGGGAGCTGGTTACGAGCAGTACTTC.

The V call is TRBV14, the J call TRBJ2-5; 8 bases map to TRBD2. The V gene's germline CDR1 is SGHDN and CDR2 FVKESK. The CDR3 extends over 14 amino acids. The V segment lost 1 base and the J segment 5 bases; nucleotides outside the gene matches: 3. The CDR3 DNA sequence: TGTGCCAGCAGCCAAGTAGCGGGGACGGAGACCCAGTACTTC. It yields the protein CASSQVAGTETQYF.

Of note for this clone: The sample holds other DNA sequences that translate to the same CDR3. The V gene is TRBV28, the J gene TRBJ1-5; 9 bases fit TRBD1. The CDR3 covers 13 residues. From germline, CDR1 is MDHEN and CDR2 SYDVKM. J was trimmed by 7 bases and V by 8 bases; bases with no gene match: 6. The CDR3 DNA follows: TGTGCCAGCTCGGACAGGGGCCACCAGCCCCAGCATTTT. Translated, it gives CASSDRGHQPQHF.

This chain connects TRBV2 to TRBJ1-2, with 9 positions matching TRBD1. Germline V gives CDR1 SNHLY, CDR2 FYNNEI. Unmatched junction bases numbered 3, after V lost 6 bases and J lost 4 bases. This CDR3 contains 13 residues. CDR3 nucleotides: TGTGCCAGCAGCCGGACAGGGGCCTATGGCTACACCTTC. Translation gives CASSRTGAYGYTF. Using reference TRBV2 and TRBJ1-2 for the parts outside the CDR3, the full variable domain is EPEVTQTPSHQVTQMGQEVILRCVPISNHLYFYWYRQILGQKVEFLVSFYNNEISEKSEIFDDQFSVERPDGSNFTLKIRSTKLEDSAMYFCASSRTGAYGYTFGSGTRLTVV.